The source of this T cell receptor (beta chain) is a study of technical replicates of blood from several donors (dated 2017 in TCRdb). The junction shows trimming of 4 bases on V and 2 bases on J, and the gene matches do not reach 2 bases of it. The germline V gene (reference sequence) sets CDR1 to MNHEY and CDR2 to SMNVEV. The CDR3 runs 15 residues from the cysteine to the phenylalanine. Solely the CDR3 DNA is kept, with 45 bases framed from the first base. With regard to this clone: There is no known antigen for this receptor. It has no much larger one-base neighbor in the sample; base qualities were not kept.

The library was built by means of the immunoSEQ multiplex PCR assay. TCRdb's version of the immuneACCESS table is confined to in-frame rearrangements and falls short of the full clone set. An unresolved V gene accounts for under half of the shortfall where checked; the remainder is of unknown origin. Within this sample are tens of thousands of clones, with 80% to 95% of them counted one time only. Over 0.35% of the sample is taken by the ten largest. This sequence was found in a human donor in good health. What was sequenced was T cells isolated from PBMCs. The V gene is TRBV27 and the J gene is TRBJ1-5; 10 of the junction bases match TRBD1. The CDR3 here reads CASSSGTGGNQPQHF. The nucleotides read TGTGCCAGCAGTTCCGGGACAGGGGGCAATCAGCCCCAGCATTTT.